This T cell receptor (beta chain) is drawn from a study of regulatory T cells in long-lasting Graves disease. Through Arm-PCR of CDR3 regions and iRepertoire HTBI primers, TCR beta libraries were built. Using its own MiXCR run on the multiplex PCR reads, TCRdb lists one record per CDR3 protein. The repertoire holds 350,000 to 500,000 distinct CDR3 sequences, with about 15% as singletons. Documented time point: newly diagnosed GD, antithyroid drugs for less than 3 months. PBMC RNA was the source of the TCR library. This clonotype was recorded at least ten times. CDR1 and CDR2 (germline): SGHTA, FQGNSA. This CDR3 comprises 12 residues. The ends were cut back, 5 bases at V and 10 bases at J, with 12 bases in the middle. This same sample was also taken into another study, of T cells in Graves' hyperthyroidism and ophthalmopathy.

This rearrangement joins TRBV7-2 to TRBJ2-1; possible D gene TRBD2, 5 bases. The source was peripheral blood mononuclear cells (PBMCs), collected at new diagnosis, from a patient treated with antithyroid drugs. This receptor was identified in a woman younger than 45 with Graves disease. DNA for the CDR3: TGTGCCAGCAGCCTCCCGAGACTAGAGCAGTTCTTC. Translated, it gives CASSLPRLEQFF.